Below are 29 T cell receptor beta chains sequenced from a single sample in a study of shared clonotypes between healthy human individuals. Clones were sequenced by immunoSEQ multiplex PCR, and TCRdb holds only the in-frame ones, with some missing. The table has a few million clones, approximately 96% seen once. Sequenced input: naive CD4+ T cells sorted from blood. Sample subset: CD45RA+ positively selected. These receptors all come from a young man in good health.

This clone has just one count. The CDR3: CASRVGQGYGYTF. CDR3 DNA sequence: TGTGCCAGCAGGGTGGGACAGGGATATGGCTACACCTTC. This chain joins TRBV2 and TRBJ1-2; 9 bases map to TRBD1. Germline assignment: CDR1 SNHLY and CDR2 FYNNEI. J lost 5 bases, V lost 6 bases, and 4 bases had no gene match. This CDR3 is built from 13 residues.

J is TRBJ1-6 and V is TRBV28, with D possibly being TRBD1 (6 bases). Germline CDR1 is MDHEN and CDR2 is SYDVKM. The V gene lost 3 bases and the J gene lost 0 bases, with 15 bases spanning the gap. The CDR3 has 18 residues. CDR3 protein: CASSFWDTLSSYNSPLHF. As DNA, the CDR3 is TGTGCCAGCAGTTTTTGGGACACGTTGAGCTCCTATAATTCACCCCTCCACTTT.

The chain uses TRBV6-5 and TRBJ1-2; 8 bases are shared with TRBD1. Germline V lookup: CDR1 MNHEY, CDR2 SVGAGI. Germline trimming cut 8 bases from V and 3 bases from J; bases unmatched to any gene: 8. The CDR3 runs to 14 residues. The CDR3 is CASVSTGVDYGYTF. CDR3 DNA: TGTGCCAGCGTCTCGACAGGGGTAGACTATGGCTACACCTTC.

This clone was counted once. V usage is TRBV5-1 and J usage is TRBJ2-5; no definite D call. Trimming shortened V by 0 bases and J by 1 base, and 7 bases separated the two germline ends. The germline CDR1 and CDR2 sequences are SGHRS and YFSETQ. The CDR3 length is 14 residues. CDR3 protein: CASSLDPGQETQYF. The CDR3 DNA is TGCGCCAGCAGCTTGGATCCAGGCCAAGAGACCCAGTACTTC. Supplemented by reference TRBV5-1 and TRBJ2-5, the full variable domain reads KAGVTQTPRYLIKTRGQQVTLSCSPISGHRSVSWYQQTPGQGLQFLFEYFSETQRNKGNFPGRFSGRQFSNSRSEMNVSTLELGDSALYLCASSLDPGQETQYFGPGTRLLVL.

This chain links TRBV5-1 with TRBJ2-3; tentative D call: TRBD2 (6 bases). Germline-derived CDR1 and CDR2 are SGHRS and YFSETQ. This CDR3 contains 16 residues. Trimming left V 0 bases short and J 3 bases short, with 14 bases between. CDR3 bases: TGCGCCAGCAGCTTGGCCGGGGGTAGCGTGACAGATACGCAGTATTTT. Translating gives CASSLAGGSVTDTQYF.

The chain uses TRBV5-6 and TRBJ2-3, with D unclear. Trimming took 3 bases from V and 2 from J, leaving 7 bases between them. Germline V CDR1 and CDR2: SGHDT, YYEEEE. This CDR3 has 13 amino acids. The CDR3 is CASSSGPTDTQYF. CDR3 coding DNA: TGTGCCAGCAGCTCCGGGCCCACAGATACGCAGTATTTT. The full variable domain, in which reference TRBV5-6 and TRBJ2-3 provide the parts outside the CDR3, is DAGVTQSPTHLIKTRGQQVTLRCSPKSGHDTVSWYQQALGQGPQFIFQYYEEEERQRGNFPDRFSGHQFPNYSSELNVNALLLGDSALYLCASSSGPTDTQYFGPGTRLTVL.

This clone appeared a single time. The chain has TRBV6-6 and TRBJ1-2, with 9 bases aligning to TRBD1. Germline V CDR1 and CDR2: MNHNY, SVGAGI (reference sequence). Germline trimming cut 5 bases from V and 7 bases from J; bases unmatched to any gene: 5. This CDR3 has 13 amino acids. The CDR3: CASSHRDRVGYTF. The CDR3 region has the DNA TGTGCCAGCAGTCACCGGGACAGGGTTGGCTACACCTTC.

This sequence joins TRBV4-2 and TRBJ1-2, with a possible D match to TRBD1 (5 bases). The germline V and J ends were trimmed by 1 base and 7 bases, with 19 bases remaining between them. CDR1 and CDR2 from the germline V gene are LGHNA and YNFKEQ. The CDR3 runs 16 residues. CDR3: CASSQAPGTPDRGYTF. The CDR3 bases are TGTGCCAGCAGCCAAGCTCCCGGGACGCCGGACCGTGGCTACACCTTC.

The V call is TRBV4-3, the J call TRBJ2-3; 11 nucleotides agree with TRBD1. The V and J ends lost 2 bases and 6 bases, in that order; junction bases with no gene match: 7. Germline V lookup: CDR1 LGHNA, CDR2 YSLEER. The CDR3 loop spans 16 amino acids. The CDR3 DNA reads TGCGCCAGCAGCCAACCCGGACAGGGGGCGCCGGATACGCAGTATTTT. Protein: CASSQPGQGAPDTQYF.

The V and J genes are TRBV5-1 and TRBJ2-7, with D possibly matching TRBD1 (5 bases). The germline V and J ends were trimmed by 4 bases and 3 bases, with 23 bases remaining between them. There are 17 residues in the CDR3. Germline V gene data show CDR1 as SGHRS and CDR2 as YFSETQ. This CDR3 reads CASSRSKLGEVLYEQYF. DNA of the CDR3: TGCGCCAGCAGCCGATCCAAATTAGGGGAAGTTCTCTACGAGCAGTACTTC.

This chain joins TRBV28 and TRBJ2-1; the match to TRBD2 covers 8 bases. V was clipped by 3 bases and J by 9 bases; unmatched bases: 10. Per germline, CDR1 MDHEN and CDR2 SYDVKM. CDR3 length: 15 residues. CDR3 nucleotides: TGTGCCAGCAGTTTGCCGGGACTAGTAGGTTCTGAGCAGTTCTTC. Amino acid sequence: CASSLPGLVGSEQFF.

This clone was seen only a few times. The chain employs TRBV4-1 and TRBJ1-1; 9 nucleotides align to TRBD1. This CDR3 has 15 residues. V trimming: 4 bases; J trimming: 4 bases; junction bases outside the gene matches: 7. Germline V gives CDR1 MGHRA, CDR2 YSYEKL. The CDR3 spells CASSLGQGWGTEAFF. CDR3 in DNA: TGCGCCAGCAGCCTGGGACAGGGCTGGGGCACTGAAGCTTTCTTT.

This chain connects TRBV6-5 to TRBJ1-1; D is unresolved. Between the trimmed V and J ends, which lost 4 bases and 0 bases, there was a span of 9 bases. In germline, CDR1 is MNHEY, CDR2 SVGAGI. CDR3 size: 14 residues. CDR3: CASSFGIMNTEAFF. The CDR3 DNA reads TGTGCCAGCAGTTTCGGGATCATGAACACTGAAGCTTTCTTT.

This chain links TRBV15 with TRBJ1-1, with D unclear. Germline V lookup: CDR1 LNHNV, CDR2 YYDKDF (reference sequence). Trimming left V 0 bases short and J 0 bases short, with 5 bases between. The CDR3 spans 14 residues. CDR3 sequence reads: CATSRDMLNTEAFF. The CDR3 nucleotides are TGTGCCACCAGCAGAGATATGCTGAACACTGAAGCTTTCTTT.

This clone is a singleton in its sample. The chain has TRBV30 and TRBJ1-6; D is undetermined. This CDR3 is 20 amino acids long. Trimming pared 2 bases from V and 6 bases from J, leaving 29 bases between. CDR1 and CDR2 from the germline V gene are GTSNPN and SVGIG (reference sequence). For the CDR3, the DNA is TGTGCCTGGAGTATCCCTTCCCGAGGCGTGGGATCGATGAGTAATTCACCCCTCCACTTT. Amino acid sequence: CAWSIPSRGVGSMSNSPLHF.

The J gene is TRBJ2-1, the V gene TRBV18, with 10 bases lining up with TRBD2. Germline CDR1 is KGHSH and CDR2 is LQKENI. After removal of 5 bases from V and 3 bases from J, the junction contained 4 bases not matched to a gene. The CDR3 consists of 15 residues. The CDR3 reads CASSRTSGIYNEQFF. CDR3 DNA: TGTGCCAGCTCAAGGACTAGCGGTATCTACAATGAGCAGTTCTTC.

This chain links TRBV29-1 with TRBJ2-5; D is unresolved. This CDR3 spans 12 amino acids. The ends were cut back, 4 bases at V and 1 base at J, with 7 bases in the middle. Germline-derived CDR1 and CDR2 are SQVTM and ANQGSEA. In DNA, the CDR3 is TGCAGCGTTGGCCGCGCCCAAGAGACCCAGTACTTC. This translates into CSVGRAQETQYF.

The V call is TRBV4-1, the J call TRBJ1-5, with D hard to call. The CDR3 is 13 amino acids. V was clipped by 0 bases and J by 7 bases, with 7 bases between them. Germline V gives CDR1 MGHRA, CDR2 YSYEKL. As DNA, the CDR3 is TGCGCCAGCAGCCAAGATGGGGTACAGCCCCAGCATTTT. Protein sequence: CASSQDGVQPQHF.

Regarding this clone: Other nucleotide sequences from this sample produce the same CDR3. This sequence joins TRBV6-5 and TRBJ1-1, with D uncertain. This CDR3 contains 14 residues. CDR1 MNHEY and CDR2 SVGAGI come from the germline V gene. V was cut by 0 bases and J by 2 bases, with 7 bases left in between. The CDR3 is CASSYSLGNTEAFF. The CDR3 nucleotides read TGTGCCAGCAGTTACTCTCTGGGAAACACTGAAGCTTTCTTT.

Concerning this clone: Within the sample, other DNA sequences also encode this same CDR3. CDR3 bases: TGTGCCAGTAGTATTTCGCTGAACACTGAAGCTTTCTTT. Translated: CASSISLNTEAFF. This chain links TRBV19 with TRBJ1-1, with D unclear. The germline V gene has CDR1 LNHDA and CDR2 SQIVND (reference sequence). The CDR3 runs 13 residues. Trimming removed 3 bases from V and 0 bases from J, with 5 bases in between.

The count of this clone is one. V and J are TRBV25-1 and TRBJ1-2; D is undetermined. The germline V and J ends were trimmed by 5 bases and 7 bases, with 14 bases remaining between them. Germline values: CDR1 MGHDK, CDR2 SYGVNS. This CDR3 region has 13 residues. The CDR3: CASSPRQAAGYTF. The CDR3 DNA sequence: TGTGCCAGCAGTCCCCGGCAGGCCGCTGGCTACACCTTC.

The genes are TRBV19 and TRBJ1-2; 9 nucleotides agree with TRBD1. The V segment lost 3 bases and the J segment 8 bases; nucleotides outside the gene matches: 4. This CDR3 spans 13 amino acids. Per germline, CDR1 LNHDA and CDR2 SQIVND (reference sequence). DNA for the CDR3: TGTGCCAGTAGTATCGAGACAGGGGGAGGCTACACCTTC. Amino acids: CASSIETGGGYTF.

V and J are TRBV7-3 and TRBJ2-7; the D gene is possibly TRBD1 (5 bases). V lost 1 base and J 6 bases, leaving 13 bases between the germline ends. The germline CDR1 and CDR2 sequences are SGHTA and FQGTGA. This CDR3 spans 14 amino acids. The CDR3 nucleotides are TGTGCCAGCAGCTTAAGCACAGGATCGGGCGAGCAGTACTTC. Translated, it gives CASSLSTGSGEQYF.

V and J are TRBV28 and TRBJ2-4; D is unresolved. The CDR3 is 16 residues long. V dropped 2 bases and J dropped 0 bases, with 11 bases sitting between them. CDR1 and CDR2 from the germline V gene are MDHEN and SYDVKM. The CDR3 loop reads CASSLGPGAAKNIQYF. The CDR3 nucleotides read TGTGCCAGCAGTTTAGGACCCGGTGCAGCCAAAAACATTCAGTACTTC.

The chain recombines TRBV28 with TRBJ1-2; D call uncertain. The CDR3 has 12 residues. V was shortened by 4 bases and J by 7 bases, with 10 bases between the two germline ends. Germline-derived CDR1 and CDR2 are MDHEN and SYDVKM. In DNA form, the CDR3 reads TGTGCCAGCAGTTCCAAGGGTGGTGGCTACACCTTC. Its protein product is CASSSKGGGYTF.

CDR3 DNA: TGTGCCAGTAGGCGGGACAGCGGTAATTCACCCCTCCACTTT. As protein: CASRRDSGNSPLHF. This chain joins TRBV19 and TRBJ1-6, with 7 bases aligning to TRBD1. The CDR3 spans 14 residues. Germline CDR1 and CDR2: LNHDA and SQIVND (reference sequence). The junction had 5 bases not matched to a gene; V was cut back by 6 bases and J by 6 bases.

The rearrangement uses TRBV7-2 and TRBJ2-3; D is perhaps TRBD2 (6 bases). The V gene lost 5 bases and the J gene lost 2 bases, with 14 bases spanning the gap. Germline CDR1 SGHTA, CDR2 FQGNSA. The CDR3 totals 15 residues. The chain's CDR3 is CASSRKRTTTDTQYF. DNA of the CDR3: TGTGCCAGCAGCCGAAAGAGGACTACCACAGATACGCAGTATTTT. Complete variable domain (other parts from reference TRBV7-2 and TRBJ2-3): GAGVSQSPSNKVTEKGKDVELRCDPISGHTALYWYRQSLGQGLEFLIYFQGNSAPDKSGLPSDRFSAERTGGSVSTLTIQRTQQEDSAVYLCASSRKRTTTDTQYFGPGTRLTVL.

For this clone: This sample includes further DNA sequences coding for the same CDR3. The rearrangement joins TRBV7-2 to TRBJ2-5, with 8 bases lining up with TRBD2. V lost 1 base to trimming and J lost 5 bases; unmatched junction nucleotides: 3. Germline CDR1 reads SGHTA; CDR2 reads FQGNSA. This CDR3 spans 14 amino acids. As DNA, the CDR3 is TGTGCCAGCAGCTTAGGGACTAGCCCCGAGACCCAGTACTTC. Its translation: CASSLGTSPETQYF.

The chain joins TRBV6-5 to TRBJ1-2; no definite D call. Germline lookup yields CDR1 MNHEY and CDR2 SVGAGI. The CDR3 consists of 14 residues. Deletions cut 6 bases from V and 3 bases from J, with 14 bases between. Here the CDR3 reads CASRGRGLYYGYTF. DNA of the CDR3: TGTGCCAGCAGGGGCAGAGGACTTTACTATGGCTACACCTTC.